A selection of T cell receptor beta chains follows, all from one sample in a study of regulatory T cells in long-lasting Graves disease. TCRdb redid the calling of the multiplex PCR reads with MiXCR, one entry per CDR3 protein. The repertoire has approximately 400,000 distinct CDR3 sequences, 10% to 15% of them found once; the top ten carry over 15%. The sample was also linked to a second study, of T cells in Graves' hyperthyroidism and ophthalmopathy.

Sample: peripheral blood mononuclear cells (PBMCs), taken at new diagnosis, from a patient treated with antithyroid drugs. These receptors came from a woman aged 18-29 years with Graves disease. Each CDR3 is given with its conserved first and last residue. A D gene is named only where the DNA matches it firmly. Clone size is not always given. Where it is, it says once, few, many or a class for expanded clones.

TRBV7-2	many	17	TRBJ2-1	.	CASSLLGPPTSGNEQFF	TGTGCCAGCAGCCTCTTGGGCCCCCCAACTAGTGGCAATGAGCAGTTCTTC
TRBV7-8	many	13	TRBJ1-1	.	CASSPYINTEAFF	TGTGCCAGCAGCCCATACATAAACACTGAAGCTTTCTTT
TRBV2	many	14	TRBJ2-2	.	CASSIRVNTGELFF	TGTGCCAGCAGTATTCGAGTGAACACCGGGGAGCTGTTTTTT
TRBV5-4	few	13	TRBJ2-1	.	CASSLEPYHEQFF	TGTGCCAGCAGCTTGGAGCCCTACCATGAGCAGTTCTTC
TRBV6-1	.	12	TRBJ1-6	TRBD1	CAEGQTNSPLHF	TGTGCCGAGGGACAGACGAATTCACCCCTCCACTTT
TRBV11-2	.	17	TRBJ1-2	.	CASSLERGRGNNYGYTF	TGTGCCAGCAGCTTAGAAAGGGGAAGAGGGAATAACTATGGCTACACCTTC
TRBV19	many	14	TRBJ1-5	.	CASSIYHLNQPQHF	TGTGCCAGTAGTATCTATCACCTCAATCAGCCCCAGCATTTT
TRBV6-9	few	16	TRBJ1-5	TRBD1	CASSYPGQGVNQPQHF	TGTGCCAGCAGTTACCCGGGACAGGGGGTCAATCAGCCCCAGCATTTT
TRBV20-1	many	14	TRBJ2-5	.	CSAHEIVDQETQYF	TGCAGTGCTCACGAGATAGTTGACCAAGAGACCCAGTACTTC
TRBV2	many	17	TRBJ2-3	.	CASSANTRLVGTDTQYF	TGTGCCAGCAGTGCAAACACTCGACTAGTCGGCACAGATACGCAGTATTTT
TRBV12-3/TRBV12-4	many	13	TRBJ1-1	.	CASSQRGTTEAFF	TGTGCCAGCAGTCAAAGGGGAACCACTGAAGCTTTCTTT
TRBV20-1	.	11	TRBJ2-1	.	CSARREHEQFF	TGCAGTGCTAGGAGGGAACATGAGCAGTTCTTC
TRBV20-1	.	16	TRBJ2-1	TRBD1	CSARDPGQGVCNEQFF	TGCAGTGCTAGGGACCCGGGACAGGGGGTCTGCAATGAGCAGTTCTTC
TRBV6-1	.	10	TRBJ1-6	.	CASDRGSLHF	TGTGCCAGCGATCGGGGATCCCTCCACTTT